Listed below are T cell receptor beta chains from one sample, sequenced in a study of T-cell memory formation after mild COVID-19. TCRdb passed the 5' RACE reads through MiXCR, listing each CDR3 protein once. The sample shows 400,000 to 500,000 distinct CDR3 sequences, about 19% of them seen only once. The sample taken for sequencing was PBMCs or a T cell subset sorted from them (not recorded which). These receptors were collected from an adult woman who had mild COVID-19 (a few samples of this study predate the infection). Cell type and time point are not known. Each CDR3 is given with its conserved first and last residue. The D gene is left open where the match is weak. The size entry is marked missing in some rows and otherwise reads once, few, many or a size class.

CDR3 length	D gene	V gene	J gene	clone size	CDR3 protein	CDR3 DNA
16	.	TRBV12-3/TRBV12-4	TRBJ2-1	few	CASSFSVRQGTDEQFF	TGTGCCAGCAGTTTTAGTGTAAGGCAAGGGACCGATGAGCAGTTCTTC
15	.	TRBV10-3	TRBJ1-5	few	CAISGTGFYNQPQHF	TGTGCCATCAGTGGTACAGGGTTTTACAATCAGCCCCAGCATTTT
16	.	TRBV10-2	TRBJ2-3	.	CASSAEGGRSTDTQYF	TGCGCCAGCAGTGCCGAGGGGGGGAGGAGCACAGATACGCAGTATTTT
15	TRBD1	TRBV2	TRBJ2-2	few	CASREDRVNTGELFF	TGTGCCAGCAGGGAGGACAGGGTCAACACCGGGGAGCTGTTTTTT
15	TRBD1	TRBV5-1	TRBJ2-7	.	CASSSGGQGPDEQYF	TGCGCCAGCAGCTCTGGGGGACAGGGGCCTGACGAGCAGTACTTC
15	.	TRBV25-1	TRBJ2-1	few	CASSELRGRWHEQFF	TGTGCCAGCAGTGAGTTACGAGGTCGGTGGCATGAGCAGTTCTTC
12	.	TRBV6-2/TRBV6-3	TRBJ2-7	.	CASSYVGREQYF	TGTGCCAGCAGTTACGTTGGCCGCGAGCAGTACTTC
15	.	TRBV9	TRBJ2-3	few	CASSVVGDFTDTQYF	TGTGCCAGCAGCGTAGTAGGGGACTTCACAGATACGCAGTATTTT
18	TRBD2	TRBV3-1	TRBJ2-5	.	CASSQDEREPPYQETQYF	TGTGCCAGCAGCCAAGATGAGCGGGAGCCCCCGTACCAAGAGACCCAGTACTTC
17	TRBD1	TRBV10-3	TRBJ2-1	few	CAISDRGRAGSYNEQFF	TGTGCCATCTCCGACAGGGGCCGAGCTGGTTCCTACAATGAGCAGTTCTTC
13	.	TRBV27	TRBJ2-7	.	CASSLAGRREQYF	TGTGCCAGCAGTTTAGCGGGTCGGAGAGAGCAGTACTTC
15	.	TRBV7-9	TRBJ1-1	few	CASSEDQVRHTEAFF	TGTGCCAGCAGCGAAGACCAGGTCCGTCACACTGAAGCTTTCTTT
14	TRBD1	TRBV4-1	TRBJ2-1	.	CASSQDEGAREQFF	TGCGCCAGCAGCCAAGATGAGGGGGCACGTGAGCAGTTCTTC
14	.	TRBV21-1	TRBJ2-7	.	CASSKRTTSYEQYF	TGTGCCAGCAGCAAGAGGACCACTTCTTACGAGCAGTACTTC